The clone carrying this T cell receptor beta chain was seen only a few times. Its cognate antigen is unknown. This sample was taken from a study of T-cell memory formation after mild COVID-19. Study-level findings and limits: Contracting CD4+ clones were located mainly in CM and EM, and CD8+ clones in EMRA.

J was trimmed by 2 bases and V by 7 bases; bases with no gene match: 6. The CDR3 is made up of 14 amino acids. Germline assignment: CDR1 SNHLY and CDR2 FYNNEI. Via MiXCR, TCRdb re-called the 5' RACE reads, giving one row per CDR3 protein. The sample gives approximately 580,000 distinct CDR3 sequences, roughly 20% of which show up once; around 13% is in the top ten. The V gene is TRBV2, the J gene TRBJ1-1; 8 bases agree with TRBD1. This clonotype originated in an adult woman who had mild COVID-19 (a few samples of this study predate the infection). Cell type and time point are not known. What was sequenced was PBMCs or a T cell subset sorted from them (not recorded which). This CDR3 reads CASTEDRANTEAFF. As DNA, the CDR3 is TGTGCCAGCACAGAGGACAGGGCTAACACTGAAGCTTTCTTT. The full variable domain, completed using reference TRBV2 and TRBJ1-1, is EPEVTQTPSHQVTQMGQEVILRCVPISNHLYFYWYRQILGQKVEFLVSFYNNEISEKSEIFDDQFSVERPDGSNFTLKIRSTKLEDSAMYFCASTEDRANTEAFFGQGTRLTVV.